The rows below give T cell receptor beta chains drawn from one sample of a study of cytomegalovirus exposure and HLA in healthy donors. Sequencing was performed with immunoSEQ multiplex PCR; in TCRdb, only in-frame clones are kept and a portion is missing. This listing includes 75,000 to 90,000 clones. Sequencing input: PBMCs. All receptors derive from a woman aged 55-75 years in good health and CMV-seronegative. CDR3s include the opening cysteine and the closing phenylalanine or tryptophan. Fields, in order: CDR3 protein, CDR3 DNA, D gene, J gene, V gene. D genes are given only for firm matches.

CDR3aa: CASSLVIGGNQPQHF; CDR3nt: TGTGCCAGCAGCTTAGTTATAGGGGGCAATCAGCCCCAGCATTTT; d_gene: .; j_gene: TRBJ1-5; v_gene: TRBV7-2
CDR3aa: CASTPGTGSREQFF; CDR3nt: TGTGCCAGCACCCCCGGGACAGGATCCCGGGAGCAGTTCTTC; d_gene: TRBD1; j_gene: TRBJ2-1; v_gene: TRBV6-1
CDR3aa: CASKLAAGALYNEQFF; CDR3nt: TGTGCCAGCAAGTTAGCGGCGGGAGCGCTTTACAATGAGCAGTTCTTC; d_gene: TRBD2; j_gene: TRBJ2-1; v_gene: TRBV27
CDR3aa: CSVHLERQGNYGYTF; CDR3nt: TGCAGCGTCCATCTCGAGAGACAGGGTAACTATGGCTACACCTTC; d_gene: TRBD1; j_gene: TRBJ1-2; v_gene: TRBV29-1
CDR3aa: CASSQDRSRMREQFF; CDR3nt: TGCGCCAGCAGCCAAGATCGGAGCCGGATGAGGGAGCAGTTCTTC; d_gene: .; j_gene: TRBJ2-1; v_gene: TRBV4-3
CDR3aa: CASSSGQKNTEAFF; CDR3nt: TGTGCCAGCAGTTCGGGACAGAAGAACACTGAAGCTTTCTTT; d_gene: TRBD1; j_gene: TRBJ1-1; v_gene: TRBV28
CDR3aa: CASSTLAGGQETQYF; CDR3nt: TGTGCCAGTAGTACACTAGCGGGAGGACAGGAGACCCAGTACTTC; d_gene: TRBD2; j_gene: TRBJ2-5; v_gene: TRBV19
CDR3aa: CASRKDRVGEAFF; CDR3nt: TGTGCCAGCCGCAAAGACAGGGTGGGTGAAGCTTTCTTT; d_gene: TRBD1; j_gene: TRBJ1-1; v_gene: TRBV27
CDR3aa: CASSLGLAAQQFF; CDR3nt: TGTGCCAGCAGCTTAGGACTAGCGGCTCAGCAGTTCTTC; d_gene: TRBD2; j_gene: TRBJ2-1; v_gene: TRBV11-2
CDR3aa: CASSTNYGYTF; CDR3nt: TGTGCCAGTAGTACAAATTATGGCTACACCTTC; d_gene: .; j_gene: TRBJ1-2; v_gene: TRBV19
CDR3aa: CASSRGLRGQPQHF; CDR3nt: TGTGCCAGCAGCCGAGGACTGCGGGGGCAGCCCCAGCATTTT; d_gene: .; j_gene: TRBJ1-5; v_gene: TRBV4-2
CDR3aa: CASRDRVDPEAFF; CDR3nt: TGCGCCAGCAGGGACAGGGTTGACCCTGAAGCTTTCTTT; d_gene: TRBD1; j_gene: TRBJ1-1; v_gene: TRBV5-1
CDR3aa: CASSVGDQPQHF; CDR3nt: TGTGCCAGCAGCGTCGGAGATCAGCCCCAGCATTTT; d_gene: .; j_gene: TRBJ1-5; v_gene: TRBV28
CDR3aa: CASSPGGSTDTQYF; CDR3nt: TGTGCCAGCAGTCCCGGGGGTAGCACAGATACGCAGTATTTT; d_gene: .; j_gene: TRBJ2-3; v_gene: TRBV28
CDR3aa: CASSHAGVLNQPQHF; CDR3nt: TGCGCCAGCAGCCACGCAGGGGTACTTAATCAGCCCCAGCATTTT; d_gene: .; j_gene: TRBJ1-5; v_gene: TRBV4-1
CDR3aa: CASTPGQGHEQFF; CDR3nt: TGTGCTAGCACCCCCGGACAGGGCCATGAGCAGTTCTTC; d_gene: TRBD1; j_gene: TRBJ2-1; v_gene: TRBV7-7
CDR3aa: CASGRPGTAYEQYF; CDR3nt: TGTGCCAGCGGACGCCCCGGGACAGCCTACGAGCAGTACTTC; d_gene: TRBD1; j_gene: TRBJ2-7; v_gene: TRBV28
CDR3aa: CASSLAAGNYEQYF; CDR3nt: TGTGCCAGCAGCTTAGCAGCGGGGAACTACGAGCAGTACTTC; d_gene: TRBD2; j_gene: TRBJ2-7; v_gene: TRBV11-2
CDR3aa: CASSYSHSGSYEQYF; CDR3nt: TGTGCCAGCAGTTACTCACATAGCGGGAGCTACGAGCAGTACTTC; d_gene: TRBD2; j_gene: TRBJ2-7; v_gene: TRBV6-5
CDR3aa: CASSSTGLGSNYGYTF; CDR3nt: TGTGCCAGCAGCAGCACAGGTCTGGGATCTAACTATGGCTACACCTTC; d_gene: .; j_gene: TRBJ1-2; v_gene: TRBV28
CDR3aa: CASRTSGTSGYEQYF; CDR3nt: TGTGCCAGCAGGACATCCGGGACTAGCGGCTACGAGCAGTACTTC; d_gene: TRBD2; j_gene: TRBJ2-7; v_gene: TRBV6-6